This T cell receptor beta chain stems from a study of T cells expressing NK-cell markers. Study-wide results and caveats: Dominant NKG2C+ clonotypes were found to form roughly 1.0-7.5% of CD8+ T cells in over 5 donors. Certain NKG2C+ T cell clones were expanded, and their HCMV specificity remained unclear. A handful of donors likewise had their CD3+CD56-NKG2C+ fraction led by these clonotypes.

The authors generated TCR beta cDNA through 5'RACE template switching with UMIs. TCRdb reprocessed the 5' RACE reads, with one entry per CDR3 protein and no DNA. The repertoire table contains approximately 380,000 distinct CDR3 sequences. Details on this clonotype: What it binds is not known.

Per germline, CDR1 SGHVT and CDR2 SQSDAQ. The CDR3 extends over 17 amino acids. This rearrangement joins TRBV7-4 to TRBJ2-3; TCRdb selects TRBD1, and the lack of DNA leaves this call unchecked. This TCR was sampled from a man aged 18-69 years in good health. Material: blood T cells: a sorted CD56 or NKG2C T cell subset, CD4+ or CD8+ T cells, or bulk PBMC T cells (not recorded which). This chain's CDR3 is CASSSREAGAGTDTQYF.